The 21 T cell receptor beta chains in this list originate from one sample, sequenced in a study of control samples from healthy donors and cancer patients. Libraries were prepared by immunoSEQ multiplex PCR; TCRdb keeps only in-frame clonotypes and omits some of them. The data show 70,000 to 95,000 clones, 70% to 90% seen once. Sample: blood. The source of these receptors is a man between 45 and 60 years old in good health.

This clone was seen more than once but under ten times. The rearrangement uses TRBV7-3 and TRBJ1-1; 9 bases agree with TRBD1. The germline V gene has CDR1 SGHTA and CDR2 FQGTGA. This CDR3 spans 16 amino acids. The J segment lost 2 bases and the V segment lost 2 bases, leaving 6 bases of the junction unmatched. In DNA, the CDR3 is TGTGCCAGCAGCTTAGACGAAACAGGGGGCAACACTGAAGCTTTCTTT. This encodes CASSLDETGGNTEAFF.

This CDR3 is CAWSGQGAGTQYF. CDR3 nucleotide sequence: TGTGCCTGGAGTGGGCAGGGGGCTGGGACCCAGTACTTC. This chain connects TRBV30 to TRBJ2-5, with 8 bases fitting TRBD1. The V gene end was trimmed by 1 base and the J gene end by 7 bases; junction bases not matched to a gene: 5. The CDR3 sequence is 13 residues long. Germline V gene lookup returns CDR1 GTSNPN and CDR2 SVGIG (reference sequence).

The J gene is TRBJ1-1, the V gene TRBV18, with 8 positions matching TRBD1. V shed 4 bases, J shed 6 bases, and the junction held 7 bases outside the gene matches. The CDR3 has 14 residues. Germline V gives CDR1 KGHSH, CDR2 LQKENI. CDR3 sequence (DNA): TGTGCCAGCTCACAGCAGGGGGCCCGGCCTGAAGCTTTCTTT. This sequence encodes CASSQQGARPEAFF.

The chain carries TRBV10-3 and TRBJ2-7, with D perhaps TRBD2 (6 bases). Looked up from germline, CDR1 is ENHRY and CDR2 is SYGVKD. CDR3 size: 14 residues. V gave up 10 bases and J gave up 0 bases, with 16 bases separating them. CDR3 bases: TGTGCCACGCGGCGGGACCCGAGCTCCTACGAGCAGTACTTC. Protein: CATRRDPSSYEQYF.

V usage is TRBV4-1 and J usage is TRBJ1-3, with TRBD1 identical over 8 bases. The CDR3 is made up of 15 amino acids. Per germline, CDR1 MGHRA and CDR2 YSYEKL. V lost 2 bases and J lost 8; bases outside the gene matches: 8. The CDR3 sequence is CASSQPGQGQDTIYF. CDR3 DNA: TGCGCCAGCAGCCAACCCGGACAGGGACAGGACACCATATATTTT.

The chain couples TRBV30 to TRBJ1-2, with 10 bases matching TRBD1. CDR3 length equals 14 residues. With 2 bases clipped from V and 8 bases from J, the junction kept 8 bases outside the gene matches. The V gene's germline CDR1 is GTSNPN and CDR2 SVGIG (reference sequence). The CDR3 region is CAWSPLGTGVGYTF. The CDR3 nucleotides are TGTGCCTGGAGTCCCCTCGGGACAGGGGTCGGCTACACCTTC.

The V call is TRBV4-3, the J call TRBJ1-1; D is uncertain. The CDR3 length is 13 residues. The germline CDR1 and CDR2 sequences are LGHNA and YSLEER. Between the trimmed V and J ends, which lost 1 base and 1 base, there was a span of 4 bases. In nucleotides, the CDR3 is TGCGCCAGCAGCCAAGCATCGAACACTGAAGCTTTCTTT. Encoded protein: CASSQASNTEAFF.

The chain couples TRBV30 to TRBJ1-4; D not certain. Germline-derived CDR1 and CDR2 are GTSNPN and SVGIG (reference sequence). The ends were cut back, 2 bases at V and 8 bases at J, with 9 bases in the middle. The CDR3 runs to 12 residues. CDR3 sequence reads: CAWSRFNEKLFF. The CDR3 coding sequence is TGTGCCTGGAGTCGCTTTAACGAAAAACTGTTTTTT. The full variable domain, in which reference TRBV30 and TRBJ1-4 provide the parts outside the CDR3, is SQTIHQWPATLVQPVGSPLSLECTVEGTSNPNLYWYRQAAGRGLQLLFYSVGIGQISSEVPQNLSASRPQDRQFILSSKKLLLSDSGFYLCAWSRFNEKLFFGSGTQLSVL.

The rearrangement joins TRBV5-6 to TRBJ2-2; 7 bases align to TRBD2. J lost 3 bases, V lost 4 bases, and 3 bases had no gene match. In germline, CDR1 is SGHDT, CDR2 YYEEEE. This CDR3 contains 14 residues. CDR3 sequence reads: CASSGGLYTGELFF. CDR3 nucleotides: TGTGCCAGCAGCGGGGGACTATACACCGGGGAGCTGTTTTTT.

This chain links TRBV12-3 or TRBV12-4 with TRBJ2-1; D not certain. The CDR3 runs 11 residues. The V and J ends lost 3 bases and 10 bases respectively, with 7 bases between them. The CDR3: CASSFHPEQFF. The CDR3 DNA reads as TGTGCCAGCAGTTTCCACCCCGAGCAGTTCTTC.

This clone was seen once. V and J are TRBV5-1 and TRBJ2-6; 7 nucleotides match TRBD1. Germline-derived CDR1 and CDR2 are SGHRS and YFSETQ. Germline trimming cut 2 bases from V and 0 bases from J; bases unmatched to any gene: 5. The CDR3 runs to 17 residues. This CDR3 reads CASSFFRGSSGANVLTF. The CDR3 DNA reads TGCGCCAGCAGCTTTTTCAGGGGGAGCTCTGGGGCCAACGTCCTGACTTTC.

V usage is TRBV5-6 and J usage is TRBJ1-1; 7 bases line up with TRBD1. J gave up 3 bases and V 4 bases, and 6 bases lay outside the gene matches. CDR3 size: 14 residues. Germline assignment: CDR1 SGHDT and CDR2 YYEEEE. The CDR3 DNA sequence: TGTGCCAGCAGCCCTACAGGGGTACACACTGAAGCTTTCTTT. It codes for CASSPTGVHTEAFF.

This chain joins TRBV24-1 and TRBJ1-6, with TRBD1 as a possible D gene (6 bases). The CDR3 length is 21 residues. CDR1 and CDR2 from the germline V gene are KGHDR and SFDVKD. The germline V and J ends were trimmed by 3 bases and 9 bases, with 32 bases remaining between them. The CDR3: CATSDPENRVISPTRGSPLHF. The CDR3 bases are TGTGCCACCAGTGATCCAGAAAACAGGGTTATTAGCCCCACGAGGGGTTCACCCCTCCACTTT.

The chain has TRBV19 and TRBJ1-2, with D uncertain. Germline CDR1 and CDR2: LNHDA and SQIVND (reference sequence). V lost 2 bases and J lost 2, with 6 bases in between. CDR3 length: 13 residues. CDR3 nucleotides: TGTGCCAGTAGTATACCCGGAAACTATGGCTACACCTTC. Translated: CASSIPGNYGYTF.

The chain employs TRBV19 and TRBJ1-6; a possible D gene is TRBD1 (5 bases). The CDR3 length is 13 residues. The germline V gene encodes CDR1 LNHDA and CDR2 SQIVND (reference sequence). V was cut by 3 bases and J by 9 bases, with 9 bases left in between. CDR3 nucleotide sequence: TGTGCCAGTAGTATTACTGGGGCTTCACCCCTCCACTTT. Its translation is CASSITGASPLHF.

There are a few counts of this clone. V gene TRBV29-1 combines with J gene TRBJ1-1; D is perhaps TRBD1 (6 bases). Trimming shortened V by 4 bases and J by 4 bases, and 13 bases separated the two germline ends. The CDR3 totals 13 residues. Germline CDR1 SQVTM, CDR2 ANQGSEA. CDR3 protein: CSVGQARSTEAFF. CDR3 nucleotide sequence: TGCAGCGTTGGACAGGCCCGGAGCACTGAAGCTTTCTTT. Based on the CDR3 plus reference TRBV29-1 and TRBJ1-1, the full variable domain is SAVISQKPSRDICQRGTSLTIQCQVDSQVTMMFWYRQQPGQSLTLIATANQGSEATYESGFVIDKFPISRPNLTFSTLTVSNMSPEDSSIYLCSVGQARSTEAFFGQGTRLTVV.

The V call is TRBV7-3, the J call TRBJ1-2; D uncertain. Trimming removed 2 bases at V and 4 bases at J, with 8 bases between. The CDR3 spans 13 residues. CDR1 and CDR2 (germline): SGHTA, FQGTGA. CDR3 in amino acids: CASSLGSFYGYTF. CDR3 in DNA: TGTGCCAGCAGCTTAGGAAGTTTCTATGGCTACACCTTC.

The chain recombines TRBV5-4 with TRBJ1-2; 9 nucleotides line up with TRBD1. This CDR3 is built from 15 residues. Germline V gene data show CDR1 as SGHNT and CDR2 as YYREEE (reference sequence). The J segment lost 2 bases and the V segment lost 5 bases, leaving 7 bases of the junction unmatched. CDR3 in DNA: TGTGCCAGCAGTTCGACCGGGACAGGGAACTATGGCTACACCTTC. Translated: CASSSTGTGNYGYTF.

This clone was found once. This chain joins TRBV18 and TRBJ1-1; tentative D call: TRBD1 (6 bases). Germline lookup yields CDR1 KGHSH and CDR2 LQKENI. V gave up 6 bases and J gave up 1 base, with 12 bases separating them. This CDR3 has 14 residues. CDR3 region: CASSRGPSNTEAFF. CDR3 DNA: TGTGCCAGCTCCCGGGGGCCATCGAACACTGAAGCTTTCTTT.

The chain joins TRBV24-1 to TRBJ2-3, with 10 positions matching TRBD1. The V and J ends lost 3 bases and 6 bases, in that order; junction bases with no gene match: 5. Germline-derived CDR1 and CDR2 are KGHDR and SFDVKD. The CDR3 is made up of 15 amino acids. In DNA, the CDR3 is TGTGCCACCAGTGATAGCCGGGACAGGGGCGATACGCAGTATTTT. This codes for CATSDSRDRGDTQYF.

The sample holds a few counts of this clone. The chain joins TRBV5-5 to TRBJ1-1; D gene unclear. Trimming removed 0 bases from V and 7 bases from J, with 7 bases in between. CDR1 is SGHKS, CDR2 YYEKEE, per germline (reference sequence). The CDR3 runs 12 residues. This CDR3 is CASSLGWIEAFF. In nucleotides, the CDR3 is TGTGCCAGCAGCTTGGGGTGGATTGAAGCTTTCTTT.